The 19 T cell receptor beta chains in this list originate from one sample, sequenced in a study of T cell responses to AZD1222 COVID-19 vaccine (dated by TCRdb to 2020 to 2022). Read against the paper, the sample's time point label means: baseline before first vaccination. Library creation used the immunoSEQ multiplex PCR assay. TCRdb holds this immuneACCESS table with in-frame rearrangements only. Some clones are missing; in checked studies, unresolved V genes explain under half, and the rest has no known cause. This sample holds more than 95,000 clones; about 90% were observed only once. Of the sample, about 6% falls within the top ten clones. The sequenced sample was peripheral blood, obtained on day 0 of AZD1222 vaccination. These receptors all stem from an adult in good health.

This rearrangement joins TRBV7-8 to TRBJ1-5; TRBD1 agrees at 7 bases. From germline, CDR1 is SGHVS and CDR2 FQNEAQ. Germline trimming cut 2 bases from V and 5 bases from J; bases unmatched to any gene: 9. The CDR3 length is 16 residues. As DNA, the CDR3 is TGTGCCAGCAGCTTACGGCGCGTCACAGGGGATCAGCCCCAGCATTTT. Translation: CASSLRRVTGDQPQHF.

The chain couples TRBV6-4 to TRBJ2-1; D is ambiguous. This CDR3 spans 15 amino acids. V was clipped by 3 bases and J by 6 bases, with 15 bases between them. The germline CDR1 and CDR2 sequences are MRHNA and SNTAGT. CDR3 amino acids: CASSEVPSRANEQFF. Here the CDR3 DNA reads TGTGCCAGCAGTGAAGTCCCCAGTAGGGCCAATGAGCAGTTCTTC.

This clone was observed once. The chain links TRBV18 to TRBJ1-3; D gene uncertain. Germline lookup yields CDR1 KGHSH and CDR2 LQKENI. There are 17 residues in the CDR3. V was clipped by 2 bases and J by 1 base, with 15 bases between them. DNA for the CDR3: TGTGCCAGCTCACCAAATCGGGCGACCACTTCTGGAAACACCATATATTTT. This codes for CASSPNRATTSGNTIYF.

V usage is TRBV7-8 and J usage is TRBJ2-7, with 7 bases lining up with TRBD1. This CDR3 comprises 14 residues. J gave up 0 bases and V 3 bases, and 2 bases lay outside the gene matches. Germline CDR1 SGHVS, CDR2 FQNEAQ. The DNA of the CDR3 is TGTGCCAGCAGCTTCGGGACAGTCTCCTACGAGCAGTACTTC. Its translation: CASSFGTVSYEQYF.

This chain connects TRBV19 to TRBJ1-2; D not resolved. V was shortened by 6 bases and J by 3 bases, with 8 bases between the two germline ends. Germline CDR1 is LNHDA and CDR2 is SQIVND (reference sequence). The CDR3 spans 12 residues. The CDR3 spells CASSADYYGYTF. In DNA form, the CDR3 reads TGTGCCAGTAGCGCGGACTACTATGGCTACACCTTC.

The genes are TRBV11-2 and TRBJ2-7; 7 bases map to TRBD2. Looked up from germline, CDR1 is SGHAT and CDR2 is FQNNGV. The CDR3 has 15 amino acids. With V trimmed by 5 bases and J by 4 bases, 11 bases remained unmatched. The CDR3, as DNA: TGTGCCAGCAGCCCGACCAACCCGGGGGGTTACGAGCAGTACTTC. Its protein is CASSPTNPGGYEQYF.

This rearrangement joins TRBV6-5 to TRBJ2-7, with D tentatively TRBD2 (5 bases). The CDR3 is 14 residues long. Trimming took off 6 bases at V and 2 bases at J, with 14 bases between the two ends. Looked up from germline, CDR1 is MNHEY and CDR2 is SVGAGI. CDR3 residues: CASRANAGTYEQYF. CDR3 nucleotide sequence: TGTGCCAGCAGAGCCAACGCCGGGACCTACGAGCAGTACTTC.

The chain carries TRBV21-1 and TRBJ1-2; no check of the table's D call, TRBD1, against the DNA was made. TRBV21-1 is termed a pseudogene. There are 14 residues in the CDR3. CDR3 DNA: TGTGCCAGCAGCAAATCAGCGACAGGGTTCGGCTACACCTTC. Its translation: CASSKSATGFGYTF.

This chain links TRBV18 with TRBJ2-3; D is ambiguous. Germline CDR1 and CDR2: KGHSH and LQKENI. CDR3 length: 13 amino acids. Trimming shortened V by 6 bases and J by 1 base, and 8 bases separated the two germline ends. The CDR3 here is CASSPDRTDTQYF. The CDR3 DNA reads TGTGCCAGCTCCCCTGATCGCACAGATACGCAGTATTTT.

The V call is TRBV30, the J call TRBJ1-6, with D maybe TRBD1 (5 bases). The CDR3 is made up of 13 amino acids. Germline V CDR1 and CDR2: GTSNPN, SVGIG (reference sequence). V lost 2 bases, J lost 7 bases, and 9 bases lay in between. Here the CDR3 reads CAWSSGENSPLHF. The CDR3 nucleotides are TGTGCCTGGAGTTCGGGGGAGAATTCACCCCTCCACTTT.

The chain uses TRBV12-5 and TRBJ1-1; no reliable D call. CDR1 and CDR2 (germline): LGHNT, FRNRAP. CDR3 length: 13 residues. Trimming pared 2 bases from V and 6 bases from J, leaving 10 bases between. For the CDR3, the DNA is TGTGCTAGTGGTTTGTCTCGGACGTCTGAAGCTTTCTTT. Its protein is CASGLSRTSEAFF.

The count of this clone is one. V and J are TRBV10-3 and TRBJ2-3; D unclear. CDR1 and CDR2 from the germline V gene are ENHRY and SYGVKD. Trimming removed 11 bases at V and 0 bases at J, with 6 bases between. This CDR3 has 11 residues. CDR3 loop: CAVRSTDTQYF. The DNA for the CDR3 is TGTGCCGTCCGGAGCACAGATACGCAGTATTTT.

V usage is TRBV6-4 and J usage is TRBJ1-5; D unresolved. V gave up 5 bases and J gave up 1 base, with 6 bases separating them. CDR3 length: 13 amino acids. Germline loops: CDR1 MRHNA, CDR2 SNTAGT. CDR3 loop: CASSRDSNQPQHF. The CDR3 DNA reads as TGTGCCAGCAGTCGAGACAGCAATCAGCCCCAGCATTTT.

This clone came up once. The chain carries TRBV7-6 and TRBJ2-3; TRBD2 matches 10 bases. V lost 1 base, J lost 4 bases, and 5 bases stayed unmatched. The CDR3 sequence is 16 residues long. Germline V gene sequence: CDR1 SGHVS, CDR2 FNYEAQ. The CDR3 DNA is TGTGCCAGCAGCTTAGGAGTAGCGGGGGGAGCAGATACGCAGTATTTT. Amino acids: CASSLGVAGGADTQYF.

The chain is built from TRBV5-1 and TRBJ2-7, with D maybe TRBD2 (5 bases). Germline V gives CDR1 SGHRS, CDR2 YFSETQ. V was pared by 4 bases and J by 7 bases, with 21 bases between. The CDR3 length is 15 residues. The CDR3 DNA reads TGCGCCAGCAGCCTCGAGGGAGAAACCAGTGGGGAGCAGTACTTC. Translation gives CASSLEGETSGEQYF.

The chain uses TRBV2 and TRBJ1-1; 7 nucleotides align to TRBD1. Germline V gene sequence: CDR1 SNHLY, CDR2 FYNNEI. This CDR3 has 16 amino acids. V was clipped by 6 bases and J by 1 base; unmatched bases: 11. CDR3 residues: CASRGGQKGANTEAFF. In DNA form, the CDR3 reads TGTGCCAGCAGGGGGGGACAGAAAGGAGCGAACACTGAAGCTTTCTTT. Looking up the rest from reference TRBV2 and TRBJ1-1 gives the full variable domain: EPEVTQTPSHQVTQMGQEVILRCVPISNHLYFYWYRQILGQKVEFLVSFYNNEISEKSEIFDDQFSVERPDGSNFTLKIRSTKLEDSAMYFCASRGGQKGANTEAFFGQGTRLTVV.

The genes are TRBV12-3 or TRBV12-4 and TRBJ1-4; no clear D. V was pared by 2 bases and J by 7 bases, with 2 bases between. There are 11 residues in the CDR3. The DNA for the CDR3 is TGTGCCAGCAGTTTAATTGAAAAACTGTTTTTT. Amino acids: CASSLIEKLFF.

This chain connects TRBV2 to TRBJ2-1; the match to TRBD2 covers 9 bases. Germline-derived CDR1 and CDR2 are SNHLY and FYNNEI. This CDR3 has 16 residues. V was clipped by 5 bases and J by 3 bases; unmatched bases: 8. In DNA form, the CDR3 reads TGTGCCAGCAGTCACGGCGGGAGGGGGCTCTACAATGAGCAGTTCTTC. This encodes CASSHGGRGLYNEQFF.

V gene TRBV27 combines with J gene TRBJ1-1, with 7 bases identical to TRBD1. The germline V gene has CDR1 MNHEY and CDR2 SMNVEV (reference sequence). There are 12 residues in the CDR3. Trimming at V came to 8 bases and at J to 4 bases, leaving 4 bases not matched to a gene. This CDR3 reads CASQTGTTEAFF. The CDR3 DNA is TGTGCCAGCCAGACAGGGACCACTGAAGCTTTCTTT.